This TCR beta chain is from a study of shared clonotypes between healthy human individuals. The study, taken as a whole, reports: With a handful of donors compared, approximately 5.5% of naive CD4 clonotypes were shared.

As to this clone: As yet, its antigen is unknown.

In germline, CDR1 is MNHNS, CDR2 SASEGT. This CDR3 contains 14 residues. The ends were cut back, 3 bases at V and 6 bases at J, with 14 bases in the middle. The CD4+ fraction was divided into a CD45RA+ naive subset and a CD45RA-negative memory subset. The assay was run at deep level. Original processing methods: In the immunoSEQ data, sequences were junction-only and lacked quality scores, so filtering differed. Profiled with immunoSEQ multiplex PCR; TCRdb holds only in-frame clones, not every one. The V and J calls and clone size were taken over from that table, and D and trimming were inferred from the DNA. The table records about 2 million clones, 90% to 95% of them present only once.

This TCR was recovered from a man between 18 and 29 years old in good health. This chain links TRBV6-1 with TRBJ1-2; perhaps TRBD1 as D (5 bases). Input material: naive CD4+ T cells sorted from blood. The subset: CD45RA+ positively selected. The CDR3 nucleotides read TGTGCCAGCAGTGAGGCGGCAGGGCTGCATGGCTACACCTTC. Its translation: CASSEAAGLHGYTF.